This entry is about one TCR beta chain. The data stem from a study of blood T cell repertoires in COVID-19. Study background: Sites in the United States, Italy and Spain provided acute and convalescent COVID-19 samples.

CDR1 is DFQATT and CDR2 is SNEGSKA in the germline V gene (reference sequence). V was trimmed by 3 bases and J by 0 bases, leaving 12 bases between them. This CDR3 has 14 residues. Original analysis: Reference gene primer amplification gave nucleated cell count estimates. Here immunoSEQ multiplex PCR was the method, and the copy in TCRdb shows in-frame clones only, minus some. The V and J calls and clone size come from that table; D and trimming were worked out from the DNA. The table has approximately 61,000 clones, more than 65% seen once; the top ten hold 4.5% to 7%. Sequencing used peripheral blood. The source is a woman aged 70-85 years with acute or convalescent COVID-19. This chain connects TRBV20-1 to TRBJ2-7, with D maybe TRBD2 (7 bases). The CDR3 DNA reads TGCAGTGCTAGTGGGCGGGGGCACTCCTACGAGCAGTACTTC. It translates to CSASGRGHSYEQYF.